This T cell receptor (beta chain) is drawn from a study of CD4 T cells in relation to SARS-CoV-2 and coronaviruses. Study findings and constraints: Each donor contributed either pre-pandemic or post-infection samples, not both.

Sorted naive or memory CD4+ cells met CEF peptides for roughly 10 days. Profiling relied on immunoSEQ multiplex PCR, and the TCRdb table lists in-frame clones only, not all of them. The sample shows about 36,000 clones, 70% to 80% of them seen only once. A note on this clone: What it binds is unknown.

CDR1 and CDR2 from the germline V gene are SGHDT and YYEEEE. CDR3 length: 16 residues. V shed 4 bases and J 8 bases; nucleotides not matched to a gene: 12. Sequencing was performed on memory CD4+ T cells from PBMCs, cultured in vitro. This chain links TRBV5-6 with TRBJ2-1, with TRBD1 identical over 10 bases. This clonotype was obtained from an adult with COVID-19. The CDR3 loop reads CASSRVLTGGIHEQFF. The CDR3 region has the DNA TGTGCCAGCAGCCGCGTTCTGACAGGGGGCATCCATGAGCAGTTCTTC.